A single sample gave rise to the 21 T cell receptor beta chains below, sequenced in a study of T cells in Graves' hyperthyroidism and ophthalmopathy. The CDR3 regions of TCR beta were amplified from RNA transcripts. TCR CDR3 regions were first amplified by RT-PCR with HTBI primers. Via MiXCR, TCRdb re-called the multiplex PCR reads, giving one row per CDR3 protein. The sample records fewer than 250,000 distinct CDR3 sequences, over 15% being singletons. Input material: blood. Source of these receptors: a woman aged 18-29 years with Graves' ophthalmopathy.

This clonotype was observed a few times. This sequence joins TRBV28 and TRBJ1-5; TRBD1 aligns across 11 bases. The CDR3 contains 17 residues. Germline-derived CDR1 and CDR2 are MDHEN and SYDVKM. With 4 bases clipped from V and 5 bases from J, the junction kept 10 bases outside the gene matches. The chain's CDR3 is CASSSLGTGGNYQPQHF. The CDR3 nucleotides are TGTGCCAGCAGTTCTCTCGGGACAGGGGGGAATTATCAGCCCCAGCATTTT.

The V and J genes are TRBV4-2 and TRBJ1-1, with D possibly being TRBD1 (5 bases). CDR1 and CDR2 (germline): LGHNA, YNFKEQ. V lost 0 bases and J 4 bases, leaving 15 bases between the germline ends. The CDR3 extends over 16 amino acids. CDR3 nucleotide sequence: TGTGCCAGCAGCCAAGATACGGAAGGGGTTGTCACTGAAGCTTTCTTT. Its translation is CASSQDTEGVVTEAFF.

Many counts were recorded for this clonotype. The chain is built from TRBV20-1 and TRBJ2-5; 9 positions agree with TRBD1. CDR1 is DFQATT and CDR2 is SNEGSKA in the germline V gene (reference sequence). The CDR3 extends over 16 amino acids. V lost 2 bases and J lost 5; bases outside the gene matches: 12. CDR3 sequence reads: CSARPPGQGVTETQYF. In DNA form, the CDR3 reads TGCAGTGCTAGACCTCCGGGACAGGGCGTGACGGAGACCCAGTACTTC.

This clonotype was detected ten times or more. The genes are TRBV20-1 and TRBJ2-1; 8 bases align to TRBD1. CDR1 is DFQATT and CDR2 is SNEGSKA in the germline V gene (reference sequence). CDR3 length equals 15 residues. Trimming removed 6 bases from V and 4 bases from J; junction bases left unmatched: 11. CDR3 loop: CSAKARQGLYNEQFF. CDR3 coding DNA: TGCAGTGCGAAGGCTCGACAGGGGCTATACAATGAGCAGTTCTTC.

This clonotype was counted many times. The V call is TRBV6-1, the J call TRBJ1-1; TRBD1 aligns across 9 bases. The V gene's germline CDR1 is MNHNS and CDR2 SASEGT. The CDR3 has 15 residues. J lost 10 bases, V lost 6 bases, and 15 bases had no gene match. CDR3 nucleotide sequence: TGTGCCAGCAGCCACTCACAGGGGGCTATAGTTGGAGCTTTCTTT. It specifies CASSHSQGAIVGAFF.

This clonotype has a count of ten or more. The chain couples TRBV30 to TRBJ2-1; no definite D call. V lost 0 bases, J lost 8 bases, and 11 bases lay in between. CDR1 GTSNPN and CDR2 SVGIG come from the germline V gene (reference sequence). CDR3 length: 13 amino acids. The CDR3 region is CAWSVGNRDEQFF. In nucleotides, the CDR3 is TGTGCCTGGAGTGTAGGGAATCGGGATGAGCAGTTCTTC.

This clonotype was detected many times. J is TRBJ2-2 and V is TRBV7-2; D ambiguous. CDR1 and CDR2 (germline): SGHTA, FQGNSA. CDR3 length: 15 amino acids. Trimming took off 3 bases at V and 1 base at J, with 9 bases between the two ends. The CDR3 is CASSFLRLNTGELFF. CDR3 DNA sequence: TGTGCCAGCAGCTTTTTGAGATTGAACACCGGGGAGCTGTTTTTT. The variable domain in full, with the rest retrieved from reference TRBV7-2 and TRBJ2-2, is GAGVSQSPSNKVTEKGKDVELRCDPISGHTALYWYRQSLGQGLEFLIYFQGNSAPDKSGLPSDRFSAERTGGSVSTLTIQRTQQEDSAVYLCASSFLRLNTGELFFGEGSRLTVL.

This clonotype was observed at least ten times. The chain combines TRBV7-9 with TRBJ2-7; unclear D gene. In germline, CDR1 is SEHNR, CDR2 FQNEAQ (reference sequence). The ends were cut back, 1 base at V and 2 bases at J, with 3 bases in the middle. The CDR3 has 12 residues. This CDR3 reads CASSLVPYEQYF. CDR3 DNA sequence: TGTGCCAGCAGCTTAGTACCCTACGAGCAGTACTTC.

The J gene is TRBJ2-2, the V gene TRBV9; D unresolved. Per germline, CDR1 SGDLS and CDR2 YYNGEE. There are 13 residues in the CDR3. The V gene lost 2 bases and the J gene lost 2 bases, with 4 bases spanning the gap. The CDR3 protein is CASSVGNTGELFF. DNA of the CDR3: TGTGCCAGCAGCGTGGGAAACACCGGGGAGCTGTTTTTT.

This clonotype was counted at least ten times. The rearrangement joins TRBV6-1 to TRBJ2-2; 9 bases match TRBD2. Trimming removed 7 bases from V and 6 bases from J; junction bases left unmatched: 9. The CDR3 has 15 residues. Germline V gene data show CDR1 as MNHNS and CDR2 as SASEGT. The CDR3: CASNPLSGSSGELFF. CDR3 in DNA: TGTGCCAGCAACCCTCTTAGCGGGAGTTCCGGGGAGCTGTTTTTT.

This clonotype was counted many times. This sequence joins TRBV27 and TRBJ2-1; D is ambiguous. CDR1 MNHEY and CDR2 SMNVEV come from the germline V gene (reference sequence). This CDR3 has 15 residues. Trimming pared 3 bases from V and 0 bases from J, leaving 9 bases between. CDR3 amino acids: CASSFRTSSYNEQFF. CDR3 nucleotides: TGTGCCAGCAGTTTTCGCACGAGCTCCTACAATGAGCAGTTCTTC.

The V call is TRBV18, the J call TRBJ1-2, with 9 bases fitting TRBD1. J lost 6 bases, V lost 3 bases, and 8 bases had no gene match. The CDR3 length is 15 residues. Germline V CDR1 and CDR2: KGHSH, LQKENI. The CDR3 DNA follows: TGTGCCAGCTCACCGCCGGGACAGGGAGCGGATGGCTACACCTTC. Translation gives CASSPPGQGADGYTF. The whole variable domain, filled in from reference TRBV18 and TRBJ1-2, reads NAGVMQNPRHLVRRRGQEARLRCSPMKGHSHVYWYRQLPEEGLKFMVYLQKENIIDESGMPKERFSAEFPKEGPSILRIQQVVRGDSAAYFCASSPPGQGADGYTFGSGTRLTVV.

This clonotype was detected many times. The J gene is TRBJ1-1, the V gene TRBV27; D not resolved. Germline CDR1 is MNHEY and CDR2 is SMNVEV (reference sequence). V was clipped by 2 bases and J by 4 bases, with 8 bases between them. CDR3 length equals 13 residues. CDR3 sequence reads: CASSLLPSTEAFF. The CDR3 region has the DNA TGTGCCAGCAGTTTACTACCATCCACTGAAGCTTTCTTT.

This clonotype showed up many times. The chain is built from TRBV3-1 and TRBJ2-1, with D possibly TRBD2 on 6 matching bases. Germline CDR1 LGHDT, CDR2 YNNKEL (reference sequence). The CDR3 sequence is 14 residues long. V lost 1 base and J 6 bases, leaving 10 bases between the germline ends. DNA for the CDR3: TGTGCCAGCAGCCAAGCCGGGAGTGTCAATGAGCAGTTCTTC. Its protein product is CASSQAGSVNEQFF.

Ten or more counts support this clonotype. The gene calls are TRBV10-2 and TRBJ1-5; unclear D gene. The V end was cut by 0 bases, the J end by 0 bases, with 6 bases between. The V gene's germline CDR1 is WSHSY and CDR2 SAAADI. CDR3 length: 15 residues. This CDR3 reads CASSESGDSNQPQHF. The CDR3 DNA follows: TGCGCCAGCAGTGAGTCCGGGGATAGCAATCAGCCCCAGCATTTT.

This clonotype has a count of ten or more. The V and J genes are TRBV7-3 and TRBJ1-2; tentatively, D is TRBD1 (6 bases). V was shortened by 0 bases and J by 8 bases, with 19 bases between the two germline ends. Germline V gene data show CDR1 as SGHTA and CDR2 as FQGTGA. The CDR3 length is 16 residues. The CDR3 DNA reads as TGTGCCAGCAGCTTAACGGTTGGGGGGGCCCTTGAGGGCTACACCTTC. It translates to CASSLTVGGALEGYTF. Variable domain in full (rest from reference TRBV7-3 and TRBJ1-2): GAGVSQTPSNKVTEKGKYVELRCDPISGHTALYWYRQSLGQGPEFLIYFQGTGAADDSGLPNDRFFAVRPEGSVSTLKIQRTERGDSAVYLCASSLTVGGALEGYTFGSGTRLTVV.

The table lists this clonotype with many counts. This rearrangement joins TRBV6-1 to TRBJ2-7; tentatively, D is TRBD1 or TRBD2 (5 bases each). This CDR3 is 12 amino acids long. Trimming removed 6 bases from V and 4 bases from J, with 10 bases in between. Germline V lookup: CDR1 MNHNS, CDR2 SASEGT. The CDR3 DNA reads TGTGCCAGCAGGGGGGACGGTTACGAGCAGTACTTC. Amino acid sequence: CASRGDGYEQYF.

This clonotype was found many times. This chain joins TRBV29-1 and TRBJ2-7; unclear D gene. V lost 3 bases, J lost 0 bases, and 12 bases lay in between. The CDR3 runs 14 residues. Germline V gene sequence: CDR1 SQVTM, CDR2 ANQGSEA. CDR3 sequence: CSVETVTSSYEQYF. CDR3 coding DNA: TGCAGCGTTGAGACGGTGACCAGCTCCTACGAGCAGTACTTC.

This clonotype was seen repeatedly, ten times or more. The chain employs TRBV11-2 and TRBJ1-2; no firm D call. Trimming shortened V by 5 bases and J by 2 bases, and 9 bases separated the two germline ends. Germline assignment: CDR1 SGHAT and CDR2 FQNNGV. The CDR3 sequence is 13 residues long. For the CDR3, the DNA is TGTGCCAGCAGCCCGGTAGACAACTATGGCTACACCTTC. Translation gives CASSPVDNYGYTF.

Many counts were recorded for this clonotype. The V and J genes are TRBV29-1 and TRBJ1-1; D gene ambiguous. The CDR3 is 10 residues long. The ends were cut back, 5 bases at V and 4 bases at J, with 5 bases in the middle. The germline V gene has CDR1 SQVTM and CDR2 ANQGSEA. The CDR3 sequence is CSVRSTEAFF. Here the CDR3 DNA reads TGCAGCGTTCGGAGCACTGAAGCTTTCTTT.

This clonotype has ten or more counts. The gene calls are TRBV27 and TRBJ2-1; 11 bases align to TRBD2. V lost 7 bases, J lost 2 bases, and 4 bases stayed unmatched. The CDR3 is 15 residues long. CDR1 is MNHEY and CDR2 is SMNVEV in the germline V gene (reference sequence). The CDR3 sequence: CASKRLAGTYNEQFF. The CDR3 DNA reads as TGTGCCAGCAAGAGACTAGCGGGAACCTACAATGAGCAGTTCTTC.